This T cell receptor beta chain comes out of a study of shared clonotypes between healthy human individuals. General observations from the study: In contrast to clonotypes shared by all four donors, non-shared clonotypes had lower generation probabilities. As a rule, naive subsets had a larger estimated richness than memory subsets.

V lost 6 bases, J lost 10 bases, and 17 bases lay in between. Germline-derived CDR1 and CDR2 are SNHLY and FYNNEI. The length of the CDR3 is 13 residues. The study ran the assay at deep level. Profiling relied on immunoSEQ multiplex PCR, and the TCRdb table lists in-frame clones only, not all of them. This sample has about 1.5 million clones; roughly 96% occur once, and the top ten carry 1% to 1.5%. As regards this clone: Its antigen is as yet unknown.

This chain connects TRBV2 to TRBJ2-3; D call uncertain. The receptor was derived from a man aged 25-45 years in good health. Sequencing was carried out using naive CD4+ T cells sorted from blood. The subset was: CD45RA+ positively selected. The CDR3 DNA follows: TGTGCCAGCAGCTCGACAACACTGTGGGCGCAGTATTTT. Translated: CASSSTTLWAQYF.